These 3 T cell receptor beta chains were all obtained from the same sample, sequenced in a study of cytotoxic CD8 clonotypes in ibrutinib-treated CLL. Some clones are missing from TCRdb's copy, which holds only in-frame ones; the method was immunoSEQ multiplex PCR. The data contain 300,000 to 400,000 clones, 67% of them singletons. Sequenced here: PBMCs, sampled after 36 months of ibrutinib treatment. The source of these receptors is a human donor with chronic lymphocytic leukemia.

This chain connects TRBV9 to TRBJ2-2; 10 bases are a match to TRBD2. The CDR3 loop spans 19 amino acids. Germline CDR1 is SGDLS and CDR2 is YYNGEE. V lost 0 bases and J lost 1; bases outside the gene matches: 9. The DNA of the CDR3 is TGTGCCAGCAGCGTAGATAGTCCAGCGGGAGGGAAGAACACCGGGGAGCTGTTTTTT. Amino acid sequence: CASSVDSPAGGKNTGELFF.

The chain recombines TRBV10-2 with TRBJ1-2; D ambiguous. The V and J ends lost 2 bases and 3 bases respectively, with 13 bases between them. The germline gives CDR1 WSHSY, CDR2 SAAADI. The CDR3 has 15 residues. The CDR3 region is CASSEPSSGYYGYTF. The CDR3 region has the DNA TGCGCCAGCAGTGAGCCAAGCTCGGGGTACTATGGCTACACCTTC.

In DNA form, the CDR3 reads TGTGCCAGCAGAACAGGGGCCTACGAGCAGTACTTC. This encodes CASRTGAYEQYF. V usage is TRBV27 and J usage is TRBJ2-7; 7 bases match TRBD1. In germline, CDR1 is MNHEY, CDR2 SMNVEV (reference sequence). V trimming: 6 bases; J trimming: 2 bases; junction bases outside the gene matches: 1. This CDR3 is 12 amino acids long.